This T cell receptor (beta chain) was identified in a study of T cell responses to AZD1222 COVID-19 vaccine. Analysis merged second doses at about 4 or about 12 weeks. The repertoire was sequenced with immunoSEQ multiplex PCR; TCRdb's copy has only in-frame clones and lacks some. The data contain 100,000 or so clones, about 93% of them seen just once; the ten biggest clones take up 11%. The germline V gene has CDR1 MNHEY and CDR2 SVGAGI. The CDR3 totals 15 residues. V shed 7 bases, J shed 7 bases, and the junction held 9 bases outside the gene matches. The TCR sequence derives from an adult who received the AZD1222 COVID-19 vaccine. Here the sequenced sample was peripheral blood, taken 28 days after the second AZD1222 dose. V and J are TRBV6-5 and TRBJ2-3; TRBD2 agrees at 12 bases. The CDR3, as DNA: TGTGCCAGCACCTCGACTAGCGGGAGTGTATATACGCAGTATTTT. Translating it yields CASTSTSGSVYTQYF.